The rows below give T cell receptor beta chains drawn from one sample of a study of blood T cell repertoires in COVID-19. The repertoire was sequenced with immunoSEQ multiplex PCR; TCRdb's copy has only in-frame clones and lacks some. The repertoire holds approximately 150,000 clones, with 81% as singletons. The sequenced material came from PBMCs or T cells enriched from blood (not recorded which). Every receptor here comes from a woman in her thirties or forties with acute COVID-19. CDR3s include the opening cysteine and the closing phenylalanine or tryptophan. The D gene is left open where the match is weak.

NA,TRBV7-9,TRBJ2-3,CASSPSRFSTDTQYF,TGTGCCAGCAGCCCGTCCAGGTTTAGCACAGATACGCAGTATTTT
TRBD2,TRBV29-1,TRBJ2-3,CSEGGRATDTQYF,TGCAGCGAGGGCGGGAGGGCCACAGATACGCAGTATTTT
TRBD2,TRBV24-1,TRBJ2-1,CATSGRAYSGSHNEQFF,TGTGCCACCAGTGGACGAGCCTATAGCGGGAGTCACAATGAGCAGTTCTTC
TRBD1,TRBV27,TRBJ2-1,CASSQGAANEQFF,TGTGCCAGCAGCCAGGGGGCCGCCAATGAGCAGTTCTTC
TRBD1,TRBV11-3,TRBJ1-1,CASRIGQGAFLGNTEAFF,TGTGCCAGCAGAATCGGACAGGGGGCTTTTTTAGGGAACACTGAAGCTTTCTTT
NA,TRBV27,TRBJ2-3,CASSHLKAGLSSPDTQYF,TGTGCCAGCAGTCACCTCAAGGCGGGACTCTCGTCCCCAGATACGCAGTATTTT
TRBD2,TRBV29-1,TRBJ2-1,CSVERLAGAHNEQFF,TGCAGCGTTGAAAGGCTAGCGGGAGCCCACAATGAGCAGTTCTTC
TRBD1,TRBV6-1,TRBJ2-7,CASSEALGDRGFYEQYF,TGTGCCAGCAGTGAAGCGCTCGGGGACAGGGGATTCTACGAGCAGTACTTC
NA,TRBV6-5,TRBJ2-1,CASNLASYNEQFF,TGTGCCAGCAACCTAGCGAGCTACAATGAGCAGTTCTTC
NA,TRBV27,TRBJ2-7,CASRHLTDYEQYF,TGTGCCAGCAGGCACCTGACAGACTACGAGCAGTACTTC
TRBD2,TRBV5-4,TRBJ2-1,CASSGLAANNEQFF,TGTGCCAGCAGTGGACTAGCGGCTAACAATGAGCAGTTCTTC
TRBD1,TRBV29-1,TRBJ1-2,CSVTGDGYGYTF,TGCAGCGTCACAGGGGATGGCTATGGCTACACCTTC